The 6 T cell receptor beta chains reported below all come from one sample, sequenced in a study of post-analysis software for immune sequencing data. Study results and caveats: Roughly five TRBV segments, including TRBV5-6, TRBV5-1 and TRBV20-1, were more frequent in patients than controls.

The library was made from cDNA and included unique molecular identifiers. TCRdb re-called the PCR reads with MiXCR, one entry per CDR3 protein. This sample has a few hundred thousand distinct CDR3 sequences; 35% to 40% occur once, and the top ten carry more than 4%. Antigens of these TCRs are unknown. The sample consisted of blood. The receptors derive from a girl aged 5 to 17 with multiple sclerosis.

V gene TRBV7-9 combines with J gene TRBJ1-1, with 11 bases that match TRBD1. The CDR3 is 20 residues long. Germline V gives CDR1 SEHNR, CDR2 FQNEAQ (reference sequence). V trimming: 5 bases; J trimming: 0 bases; junction bases outside the gene matches: 17. DNA for the CDR3: TGTGCCAGCAGCGGGGGGACAGGGGGGATCTTTAACTACCTGAACACTGAAGCTTTCTTT. This sequence encodes CASSGGTGGIFNYLNTEAFF.

As for this clonotype: A much larger clone is a single base away; this may be a read error. J is TRBJ2-7 and V is TRBV5-1, with TRBD2 as a possible D gene (6 bases). CDR1 and CDR2 (germline): SGHRS, YFSETQ. The CDR3 is made up of 16 amino acids. Trimming removed 3 bases from V and 7 bases from J, with 23 bases in between. The DNA of the CDR3 is TGCGCCAGCAGCTCCCTTAGCGGAAACCTATACAATGAGCAGTACTTC. Residues: CASSSLSGNLYNEQYF.

This CDR3 is CASSPPVGGPGKTQYF. CDR3 in DNA: TGTGCCAGCAGCCCTCCCGTGGGGGGGCCTGGGAAGACCCAGTACTTC. This chain connects TRBV7-2 to TRBJ2-5, with D perhaps matching TRBD2 (7 bases). V lost 5 bases and J lost 6, with 22 bases in between. The CDR3 has 16 residues. Germline V lookup: CDR1 SGHTA, CDR2 FQGNSA.

This clonotype was counted at least ten times. V and J are TRBV29-1 and TRBJ1-2; D possibly corresponds to TRBD1 (6 bases). Trimming stripped 7 bases from V and 2 bases from J, with 14 bases between. Germline CDR1 SQVTM, CDR2 ANQGSEA. The CDR3 extends over 13 amino acids. CDR3 region: CSDIPGHNYGYTF. CDR3 nucleotides: TGCAGCGATATCCCGGGACACAACTATGGCTACACCTTC.

In its sample, this clonotype was seen many times. This chain connects TRBV10-1 to TRBJ2-5; possible D gene TRBD1, 5 bases. Germline V gene sequence: CDR1 WNHNN, CDR2 SYGVQD (reference sequence). The V and J ends lost 7 bases and 2 bases respectively, with 14 bases between them. The CDR3 spans 14 residues. The CDR3 region has the DNA TGCGCCAGCAAGATCGCCGACAGTCAAGAGACCCAGTACTTC. Protein sequence: CASKIADSQETQYF.

This clonotype was counted many times. This chain links TRBV9 with TRBJ1-6; no firm D call. Germline-derived CDR1 and CDR2 are SGDLS and YYNGEE. Trimming took off 3 bases at V and 6 bases at J, with 7 bases between the two ends. The CDR3 loop spans 13 amino acids. The CDR3 DNA follows: TGTGCCAGCAGCGCGGACCTTAATTCACCCCTCCACTTT. Amino acid sequence: CASSADLNSPLHF.